These 16 T cell receptor beta chains share one sample of origin, sequenced in a study of vaccination and CD4 T cells after COVID-19. The time point: late sampling 161 to 241 days after vaccination in three convalescent patients. Treatment reported: roughly 10-day PBMC culture with coronavirus spike peptide pools or control peptides (ViraFEST assay). Their antigens are not known. Sequencing of DNA taken from cultured CD4+ T cells relied on the Oncomine TCR Beta short-read assay. One entry per CDR3 protein results from TCRdb running MiXCR on the PCR reads. The repertoire has about 23,000 distinct CDR3 sequences, under 40% of them found once; the top ten carry around 8.6%. The sample here was CD4+ T cells from blood, cultured in vitro, taken about 7 months after SARS-CoV-2 vaccination. These receptors were taken from a human donor who had recovered from COVID-19.

This clonotype was detected only a few times. This chain joins TRBV10-3 and TRBJ2-5; perhaps TRBD2 as D (6 bases). CDR1 and CDR2 from the germline V gene are ENHRY and SYGVKD. V lost 6 bases and J 2 bases, leaving 22 bases between the germline ends. This CDR3 region has 17 residues. CDR3 coding DNA: TGTGCCATCAGAGAGAGCGCCGGGGGTCGAGGGCAAGAGACCCAGTACTTC. Its translation is CAIRESAGGRGQETQYF.

The J gene is TRBJ2-2, the V gene TRBV7-3; 7 bases agree with TRBD2. After removal of 6 bases from V and 1 base from J, the junction contained 8 bases not matched to a gene. The CDR3 loop spans 16 amino acids. CDR1 and CDR2 from the germline V gene are SGHTA and FQGTGA. CDR3 sequence (DNA): TGTGCCAGCAGTCGGGGAGGGCAGGGGAACACCGGGGAGCTGTTTTTT. Translation: CASSRGGQGNTGELFF.

This clonotype was seen a handful of times. This chain uses TRBV6-5 with TRBJ1-6, with no clear D. CDR3 length equals 13 residues. Germline values: CDR1 MNHEY, CDR2 SVGAGI. V lost 2 bases and J 7 bases, leaving 6 bases between the germline ends. The CDR3, as DNA: TGTGCCAGCAGTTACCAGGAGAATTCACCCCTCCACTTT. Translating gives CASSYQENSPLHF.

This clonotype has only a few counts. The chain has TRBV28 and TRBJ2-7, with 9 bases fitting TRBD1. CDR3 length equals 17 residues. J lost 2 bases, V lost 8 bases, and 16 bases had no gene match. Germline V gives CDR1 MDHEN, CDR2 SYDVKM. CDR3 nucleotide sequence: TGTGCCAGCGGTACAGGGGGCGCGAACTCCTACACCTACGAGCAGTACTTC. Translating it yields CASGTGGANSYTYEQYF. Full variable domain (remainder filled in from reference TRBV28 and TRBJ2-7): DVKVTQSSRYLVKRTGEKVFLECVQDMDHENMFWYRQDPGLGLRLIYFSYDVKMKEKGDIPEGYSVSREKKERFSLILESASTNQTSMYLCASGTGGANSYTYEQYFGPGTRLTVT.

The CDR3 DNA reads as TGTGCCAGCAATAGCGGGAGCACTCAGGCTGAGCAGTTCTTC. It yields the protein CASNSGSTQAEQFF. This chain connects TRBV6-1 to TRBJ2-1; 9 bases fit TRBD2. Germline CDR1 MNHNS, CDR2 SASEGT. V was clipped by 7 bases and J by 9 bases; unmatched bases: 10. The CDR3 runs to 14 residues.

This clonotype was seen only a few times. The chain couples TRBV10-3 to TRBJ1-5; D perhaps matches TRBD1 (6 bases). V dropped 1 base and J dropped 5 bases, with 12 bases sitting between them. Germline CDR1 is ENHRY and CDR2 is SYGVKD. This CDR3 comprises 15 residues. The CDR3 region has the DNA TGTGCCATCAGTGAGTTTACAGGGCCCTATCAGCCCCAGCATTTT. Protein product: CAISEFTGPYQPQHF.

The chain is built from TRBV4-2 and TRBJ2-2; D is unresolved. Germline V gives CDR1 LGHNA, CDR2 YNFKEQ. This CDR3 has 16 amino acids. V lost 0 bases, J lost 4 bases, and 12 bases lay in between. DNA of the CDR3: TGTGCCAGCAGCCAAGATTACCATACAGTCACCGGGGAGCTGTTTTTT. Protein sequence: CASSQDYHTVTGELFF.

The chain couples TRBV6-2 or TRBV6-3 to TRBJ1-6; tentatively, D is TRBD1 (5 bases). The CDR3 extends over 13 amino acids. The V gene's germline CDR1 is MNHEY and CDR2 SVGEGT. V shed 5 bases and J shed 5 bases, with 7 bases lying between them. CDR3 sequence reads: CASSRGNNSPLHF. The CDR3 nucleotides read TGTGCCAGCAGTCGGGGGAATAATTCACCCCTCCACTTT.

This sequence joins TRBV28 and TRBJ2-5, with 9 bases aligning to TRBD2. With V trimmed by 6 bases and J by 4 bases, 18 bases remained unmatched. The CDR3 contains 18 residues. CDR1 and CDR2 (germline): MDHEN, SYDVKM. The CDR3 loop reads CASRGILAGLAGGETQYF. The CDR3 DNA reads TGTGCCAGCAGGGGAATCCTAGCGGGACTAGCTGGGGGAGAGACCCAGTACTTC.

This chain joins TRBV28 and TRBJ1-1; 8 nucleotides match TRBD1. Trimming took 3 bases from V and 3 from J; bases not matched to a gene: 9. This CDR3 spans 16 amino acids. Germline V gives CDR1 MDHEN, CDR2 SYDVKM. The CDR3 region is CASSFSGRTGHTEAFF. As DNA, the CDR3 is TGTGCCAGCAGTTTTTCGGGCCGGACAGGGCACACTGAAGCTTTCTTT.

This clonotype has more than one count but fewer than ten. The rearrangement uses TRBV28 and TRBJ2-7; no reliable D call. The CDR3 has 15 amino acids. Trimming took off 5 bases at V and 2 bases at J, with 16 bases between the two ends. CDR1 and CDR2 from the germline V gene are MDHEN and SYDVKM. In DNA, the CDR3 is TGTGCCAGCAGTATGGGTGGGCCCACCCCCTACGAGCAGTACTTC. Its translation is CASSMGGPTPYEQYF.

This clonotype was detected only a few times. The chain couples TRBV7-3 to TRBJ1-1; no clear D. From germline, CDR1 is SGHTA and CDR2 FQGTGA. V lost 5 bases to trimming and J lost 7 bases, with 14 bases between them. The CDR3 runs to 13 residues. CDR3 DNA sequence: TGTGCCAGCAGCACGAATAGGGCTGGTGAAGCTTTCTTT. It is translated as CASSTNRAGEAFF.

The chain carries TRBV10-3 and TRBJ1-1; no reliable D call. This CDR3 spans 11 amino acids. Germline lookup yields CDR1 ENHRY and CDR2 SYGVKD. The germline V and J ends were trimmed by 8 bases and 5 bases, with 9 bases remaining between them. CDR3 nucleotide sequence: TGTGCCATCTCTAGAGGGACTGAAGCTTTCTTT. Protein product: CAISRGTEAFF.

This chain uses TRBV10-1 with TRBJ2-7; 7 nucleotides line up with TRBD1. The CDR3 extends over 14 amino acids. Germline V gives CDR1 WNHNN, CDR2 SYGVQD (reference sequence). The V gene end was trimmed by 7 bases and the J gene end by 4 bases; junction bases not matched to a gene: 10. The CDR3 sequence is CASTPGQRLYEQYF. The DNA of the CDR3 is TGCGCCAGCACACCGGGACAGAGATTATACGAGCAGTACTTC.

By share, this clonotype ranks as medium-sized. The CDR3 here is CSARDRRQGRNGYTF. In nucleotides, the CDR3 is TGCAGTGCTAGAGATCGACGACAGGGTCGGAATGGCTACACCTTC. The V gene is TRBV20-1, the J gene TRBJ1-2, with 7 positions matching TRBD1. Germline lookup yields CDR1 DFQATT and CDR2 SNEGSKA (reference sequence). CDR3 size: 15 residues. V lost 0 bases, J lost 6 bases, and 10 bases stayed unmatched.

The CDR3 spells CASRGQLAKNIQYF. The CDR3 DNA follows: TGTGCCAGCAGGGGACAGTTAGCCAAAAACATTCAGTACTTC. The chain uses TRBV6-1 and TRBJ2-4; TRBD1 matches 7 bases. This CDR3 is 14 amino acids long. Germline CDR1 is MNHNS and CDR2 is SASEGT. V shed 6 bases, J shed 0 bases, and the junction held 2 bases outside the gene matches.